What follows are 22 T cell receptor beta chains derived from one specimen sequenced in a study of CD8 T cells in ankylosing spondylitis. TCRdb fed the 5' RACE reads into MiXCR, producing one record per CDR3 protein. The table records 250,000 to 300,000 distinct CDR3 sequences, around 20% of them present only once. The sample comprised blood, either unsorted or a sorted T cell fraction (not recorded which). The receptors derive from a male donor with ankylosing spondylitis or in good health (not recorded which).

V gene TRBV20-1 combines with J gene TRBJ2-5, with D possibly being TRBD1 (6 bases). Trimming stripped 1 base from V and 4 bases from J, with 10 bases between. The CDR3 length is 13 residues. CDR1 and CDR2 from the germline V gene are DFQATT and SNEGSKA (reference sequence). As DNA, the CDR3 is TGCAGTGCTAGAGTGGGACATGGAGAGACCCAGTACTTC. Its translation: CSARVGHGETQYF.

This clonotype was picked up one time. The chain carries TRBV5-4 and TRBJ2-3; D is unclear. The V and J ends lost 2 bases and 3 bases respectively, with 7 bases between them. This CDR3 has 13 amino acids. Germline CDR1 and CDR2: SGHNT and YYREEE (reference sequence). The DNA of the CDR3 is TGTGCCAGCAGCTTCGCGCGGACAGATACGCAGTATTTT. Encoded protein: CASSFARTDTQYF.

The chain uses TRBV24-1 and TRBJ2-7; TRBD1 agrees at 7 bases. The CDR3 is 15 amino acids. Trimming at V came to 3 bases and at J to 3 bases, leaving 7 bases not matched to a gene. Germline CDR1 is KGHDR and CDR2 is SFDVKD. Written as DNA, the CDR3 is TGTGCCACCAGTGATCCTGGGACAGCTATCTACGAGCAGTACGTC. Amino acid sequence: CATSDPGTAIYEQYV.

The chain has TRBV6-1 and TRBJ1-5, with 7 bases matching TRBD1. Germline V gene sequence: CDR1 MNHNS, CDR2 SASEGT. CDR3 length: 15 amino acids. The V and J ends lost 6 bases and 4 bases, in that order; junction bases with no gene match: 9. The CDR3 coding sequence is TGTGCCAGCAGCCACGGAGCCAGGGGGAATCAGCCCCAGCATTTT. Translation: CASSHGARGNQPQHF.

This clonotype was counted only a few times. The chain links TRBV5-1 to TRBJ2-1; TRBD2 agrees at 8 bases. Germline V gene data show CDR1 as SGHRS and CDR2 as YFSETQ. The CDR3 is made up of 14 amino acids. After removal of 5 bases from V and 7 bases from J, the junction contained 8 bases not matched to a gene. The CDR3 region has the DNA TGCGCCAGCAGACCGAGCGGGAGTGGGAATGAGCAGTTCTTC. Translation gives CASRPSGSGNEQFF.

The chain has TRBV4-1 and TRBJ2-2; 7 nucleotides line up with TRBD2. The CDR3 totals 17 residues. The V gene's germline CDR1 is MGHRA and CDR2 YSYEKL. The V and J ends lost 1 base and 0 bases, in that order; junction bases with no gene match: 5. The CDR3 DNA sequence: TGCGCCAGCAGCCAAGTTAGCCTAGCGGCGAACACCGGGGAGCTGTTTTTT. Translated, it gives CASSQVSLAANTGELFF.

This clonotype was picked up one time. This chain links TRBV19 with TRBJ2-2; no firm D call. This CDR3 has 14 amino acids. CDR1 is LNHDA, CDR2 SQIVND, per germline (reference sequence). V was clipped by 3 bases and J by 1 base, with 6 bases between them. The CDR3 here is CASSIGENTGELFF. For the CDR3, the DNA is TGTGCCAGTAGTATTGGGGAGAACACCGGGGAGCTGTTTTTT.

Written as DNA, the CDR3 is TGTGCCAGCAGAAGGACAGGGGGCGAGCAGTACGTC. Its translation is CASRRTGGEQYV. The V gene is TRBV12-3 or TRBV12-4, the J gene TRBJ2-7, with TRBD1 matching 10 bases. This CDR3 spans 12 amino acids. V shed 6 bases and J 6 bases; nucleotides not matched to a gene: 2.

This clonotype has just a few counts. The chain employs TRBV27 and TRBJ2-1, with TRBD2 as a possible D gene (5 bases). This CDR3 has 12 amino acids. Deletions cut 3 bases from V and 9 bases from J, with 9 bases between. CDR1 and CDR2 (germline): MNHEY, SMNVEV (reference sequence). The CDR3 sequence is CASSFQEGEQFF. The CDR3 region has the DNA TGTGCCAGCAGTTTTCAAGAGGGTGAGCAGTTCTTC.

The chain carries TRBV2 and TRBJ2-2, with TRBD2 identical over 10 bases. This CDR3 is 14 amino acids long. J was trimmed by 5 bases and V by 5 bases; bases with no gene match: 2. Germline-derived CDR1 and CDR2 are SNHLY and FYNNEI. The CDR3 sequence is CASSLLAGTGELFF. The CDR3 region has the DNA TGTGCCAGCAGTTTACTAGCGGGAACCGGGGAGCTGTTTTTT.

As to this clonotype: The junction and the germline gene differ at one end; a read error may be behind it. The chain joins TRBV5-1 to TRBJ2-1; D unresolved. The CDR3 has 13 amino acids. Germline V gene sequence: CDR1 SGHRS, CDR2 YFSETQ. The CDR3 region has the DNA TGCGCCAGCAACACTCTGTCCAACAACGAGCAGTTCTTC. Amino acids: CASNTLSNNEQFF.

In DNA form, the CDR3 reads TGCGCCAGCAGTTTAATCCTAAAGGGGGCCTACAATGAGCAGTTCTTC. This sequence encodes CASSLILKGAYNEQFF. This chain links TRBV5-1 with TRBJ2-1; D may be TRBD1 (6 bases). CDR3 length equals 16 residues. Germline-derived CDR1 and CDR2 are SGHRS and YFSETQ. Deletions cut 5 bases from V and 2 bases from J, with 17 bases between.

The chain carries TRBV27 and TRBJ2-7; D unresolved. The V gene's germline CDR1 is MNHEY and CDR2 SMNVEV (reference sequence). This CDR3 is built from 15 residues. Trimming took 6 bases from V and 3 from J, leaving 18 bases between them. The CDR3 bases are TGTGCCAGCAGCAATCCTTTGGGTCAGGACTACGAGCAGTACGTC. Protein sequence: CASSNPLGQDYEQYV.

J is TRBJ2-3 and V is TRBV7-3; 11 bases are a match to TRBD2. Germline CDR1 reads SGHTA; CDR2 reads FQGTGA. There are 16 residues in the CDR3. J gave up 5 bases and V 4 bases, and 8 bases lay outside the gene matches. In DNA, the CDR3 is TGTGCCAGCAGCTCCAGACTAGCGGGATTTGGAGATACGCAGTATTTT. It encodes CASSSRLAGFGDTQYF.

This chain links TRBV20-1 with TRBJ1-5; D may be TRBD1 (6 bases). Trimming took off 1 base at V and 2 bases at J, with 12 bases between the two ends. This CDR3 region has 15 residues. From germline, CDR1 is DFQATT and CDR2 SNEGSKA (reference sequence). The CDR3 DNA reads as TGCAGTGCTAGAGTAGGGACACGAGGCAATCAGCCCCAGCATTTT. This translates into CSARVGTRGNQPQHF.

This clonotype has a handful of counts. The rearrangement joins TRBV12-3 or TRBV12-4 to TRBJ1-4, with D hard to call. Deletions cut 7 bases from V and 8 bases from J, with 17 bases between. There are 14 residues in the CDR3. CDR3 in DNA: TGTGCCAGCACCGAGAGAGGGCGGGAAGAAAAACTGTTTTTT. The encoded protein is CASTERGREEKLFF.

This clonotype showed up many times. CDR3 protein: CSVDGTGTSYNEQFF. The CDR3 DNA reads TGCAGCGTTGACGGGACGGGGACTTCCTACAATGAGCAGTTCTTC. The genes are TRBV29-1 and TRBJ2-1, with TRBD2 as a possible D gene (6 bases). This CDR3 contains 15 residues. The V end was cut by 3 bases, the J end by 1 base, with 13 bases between. The germline V gene has CDR1 SQVTM and CDR2 ANQGSEA.

CDR3 DNA: TGTGCCAGCAGACCTCAGCGTGGGGATACGCAGTATTTT. It yields the protein CASRPQRGDTQYF. The V and J genes are TRBV6-1 and TRBJ2-3; the D is unclear. V lost 6 bases, J lost 6 bases, and 13 bases lay in between. The CDR3 length is 13 residues. CDR1 is MNHNS, CDR2 SASEGT, per germline.

Only a few counts were recorded for this clonotype. The rearrangement joins TRBV5-1 to TRBJ1-3; possibly TRBD1 for D (6 bases). The CDR3 contains 15 residues. Per the germline V gene, CDR1 is SGHRS and CDR2 is YFSETQ. Trimming pared 5 bases from V and 1 base from J, leaving 13 bases between. CDR3 coding DNA: TGCGCCAGCAGATTTGACAGGTATTCTGGAAACACCATATATTTT. The encoded protein is CASRFDRYSGNTIYF.

This clonotype was observed a few times. The chain joins TRBV7-3 to TRBJ1-1, with no clear D. This CDR3 has 13 amino acids. Germline V gene lookup returns CDR1 SGHTA and CDR2 FQGTGA. Trimming left V 5 bases short and J 1 base short, with 8 bases between. The DNA of the CDR3 is TGTGCCAGCAGCCCTATCTCGAACACTGAAGCTTTCTTT. Translation: CASSPISNTEAFF.

This clonotype was found a few times. The chain is built from TRBV5-1 and TRBJ2-5, with D possibly being TRBD2 (5 bases). CDR3 length: 14 residues. Deletions cut 4 bases from V and 1 base from J, with 11 bases between. Germline V lookup: CDR1 SGHRS, CDR2 YFSETQ. CDR3: CASSVDWSQETQYF. CDR3 DNA: TGCGCCAGCAGCGTGGACTGGTCCCAAGAGACCCAGTACTTC.

This rearrangement joins TRBV7-2 to TRBJ1-5; maybe TRBD1 (6 bases). The germline V and J ends were trimmed by 5 bases and 5 bases, with 16 bases remaining between them. CDR3 size: 15 residues. Germline values: CDR1 SGHTA, CDR2 FQGNSA. The CDR3 loop is CASSEQGGVYQPQHF. CDR3 coding DNA: TGTGCCAGCAGCGAACAGGGCGGGGTTTATCAGCCCCAGCATTTT.